This T cell receptor (beta chain) was observed in a study of cytomegalovirus exposure and HLA in healthy donors. PCR involved 60 Vbeta and 13 Jbeta primers. Clones were sequenced by immunoSEQ multiplex PCR, and TCRdb holds only the in-frame ones, with some missing. This table holds around 60,000 clones, about 81% found once. Study results and caveats: A few chains linked to CMV were shown in vitro to be specific for CMV antigens. According to an earlier analysis, most TCR beta V segments yielded productive rearrangements about 87% or about 30% of the time. Later on, analysis showed that most CMV-associated TCR beta chains appeared to be HLA-restricted. As was reported, the classifier diagnosed cytomegalovirus status with high specificity and sensitivity.

Turning to this clone: Its matching antigen is unknown.

V was clipped by 1 base and J by 1 base, with 7 bases between them. CDR3 size: 15 residues. From germline, CDR1 is SEHNR and CDR2 FQNEAQ (reference sequence). The TCR sequence derives from a man in his fifties or sixties in good health and CMV-seropositive. Specimen: PBMCs. This sequence joins TRBV7-9 and TRBJ2-2, with D tentatively TRBD1 (5 bases). The CDR3 nucleotides are TGTGCCAGCAGCTTAGGGCAGGGGAACACCGGGGAGCTGTTTTTT. This translates into CASSLGQGNTGELFF.